This is a list of T cell receptor beta chains from one sample in a study of shared clonotypes between healthy human individuals. Sequencing was performed with immunoSEQ multiplex PCR; in TCRdb, only in-frame clones are kept and a portion is missing. The sample includes about 1 million clones, around 78% of them seen just once. The sample comprised memory CD4+ T cells from PBMCs. Receptors originate from a man aged 18-30 years in good health. Some clones in this sample may be carry-over from other donors' samples. Each CDR3 is given with its conserved first and last residue. Each record gives: V gene, D gene, clone size, J gene, CDR3 protein, CDR3 DNA. A D gene is named only where the DNA matches it firmly. The size entry is marked missing in some rows and otherwise reads once, few, many or a size class.

v_gene: TRBV5-4
d_gene: TRBD2
abundance: once
j_gene: TRBJ2-1
CDR3aa: CASRDGTSGRDEQFF
CDR3nt: TGTGCCAGCAGGGACGGGACTAGCGGTCGGGATGAGCAGTTCTTC

v_gene: TRBV7-9
d_gene: .
abundance: .
j_gene: TRBJ1-1
CDR3aa: CASSLRDTEAFF
CDR3nt: TGTGCCAGCAGCTTACGCGACACTGAAGCTTTCTTT

v_gene: TRBV18
d_gene: TRBD1
abundance: .
j_gene: TRBJ1-2
CDR3aa: CASSREGQANYGYTF
CDR3nt: TGTGCCAGCTCCCGTGAGGGACAGGCTAACTATGGCTACACCTTC

v_gene: TRBV2
d_gene: .
abundance: few
j_gene: TRBJ1-1
CDR3aa: CATKTPLKGKNTEAFF
CDR3nt: TGTGCCACCAAGACTCCATTAAAGGGCAAGAACACTGAAGCTTTCTTT

v_gene: TRBV7-2
d_gene: TRBD1
abundance: .
j_gene: TRBJ1-2
CDR3aa: CASSLRQGGGYTF
CDR3nt: TGTGCCAGCAGCCTCCGACAGGGTGGAGGCTACACCTTC

v_gene: TRBV5-4
d_gene: .
abundance: .
j_gene: TRBJ1-5
CDR3aa: CASSTQGLQPQHF
CDR3nt: TGTGCCAGCAGCACCCAAGGCCTTCAGCCCCAGCATTTT

v_gene: TRBV10-3
d_gene: .
abundance: .
j_gene: TRBJ2-3
CDR3aa: CAISISDTQYF
CDR3nt: TGTGCCATCAGTATTTCGGATACGCAGTATTTT

v_gene: TRBV5-1
d_gene: .
abundance: few
j_gene: TRBJ2-2
CDR3aa: CASSLTGSTGELFF
CDR3nt: TGCGCCAGCAGCTTAACCGGGAGCACCGGGGAGCTGTTTTTT

v_gene: TRBV5-1
d_gene: .
abundance: .
j_gene: TRBJ1-1
CDR3aa: CASSLVGQTEAFF
CDR3nt: TGCGCCAGCAGCTTGGTCGGGCAAACTGAAGCTTTCTTT

v_gene: TRBV7-2
d_gene: .
abundance: .
j_gene: TRBJ1-2
CDR3aa: CASSRFPVGYGYTF
CDR3nt: TGTGCCAGCAGCCGCTTCCCCGTGGGCTATGGCTACACCTTC

v_gene: TRBV4-2
d_gene: TRBD2
abundance: .
j_gene: TRBJ2-3
CDR3aa: CASSPTSSSTDTQYF
CDR3nt: TGTGCCAGCAGCCCGACTAGCTCGAGCACAGATACGCAGTATTTT

v_gene: TRBV19
d_gene: .
abundance: few
j_gene: TRBJ1-1
CDR3aa: CASPTRRRTEAFF
CDR3nt: TGTGCCAGCCCTACGCGTCGGAGAACTGAAGCTTTCTTT

v_gene: TRBV5-4
d_gene: TRBD2
abundance: once
j_gene: TRBJ2-1
CDR3aa: CASSLEGTSRYNEQFF
CDR3nt: TGTGCCAGCAGCTTGGAGGGGACTAGCAGATACAATGAGCAGTTCTTC

v_gene: TRBV18
d_gene: TRBD2
abundance: few
j_gene: TRBJ2-1
CDR3aa: CASSKRAGGENEQFF
CDR3nt: TGTGCCAGCTCGAAGAGAGCGGGAGGGGAGAATGAGCAGTTCTTC

v_gene: TRBV6-5
d_gene: TRBD2
abundance: few
j_gene: TRBJ2-3
CDR3aa: CASKGGLAGIVTQYF
CDR3nt: TGTGCCAGCAAAGGGGGACTAGCGGGAATAGTTACGCAGTATTTT

v_gene: TRBV30
d_gene: .
abundance: .
j_gene: TRBJ1-1
CDR3aa: CAWSLDRNTEAFF
CDR3nt: TGTGCCTGGAGTTTGGACAGGAACACTGAAGCTTTCTTT

v_gene: TRBV7-2
d_gene: .
abundance: .
j_gene: TRBJ1-5
CDR3aa: CASSLAGDQPQHF
CDR3nt: TGTGCCAGCAGCTTAGCAGGGGACCAGCCCCAGCATTTT

v_gene: TRBV29-1
d_gene: TRBD1
abundance: few
j_gene: TRBJ2-1
CDR3aa: CSVETDRVNNNEQFF
CDR3nt: TGCAGCGTTGAAACCGACAGGGTGAACAACAATGAGCAGTTCTTC

v_gene: TRBV2
d_gene: .
abundance: .
j_gene: TRBJ1-4
CDR3aa: CASLEGWNEKLFF
CDR3nt: TGTGCCAGCTTAGAGGGGTGGAATGAAAAACTGTTTTTT

v_gene: TRBV18
d_gene: TRBD1
abundance: .
j_gene: TRBJ1-4
CDR3aa: CASSRTGGYEKLFF
CDR3nt: TGTGCCAGCTCAAGGACAGGGGGCTATGAAAAACTGTTTTTT

v_gene: TRBV19
d_gene: TRBD2
abundance: .
j_gene: TRBJ2-1
CDR3aa: CASSPIFLAGGANEQFF
CDR3nt: TGTGCCAGTAGTCCGATCTTTCTAGCGGGAGGTGCCAATGAGCAGTTCTTC

v_gene: TRBV14
d_gene: .
abundance: few
j_gene: TRBJ2-4
CDR3aa: CASSQDGPRDIQYF
CDR3nt: TGTGCCAGCAGCCAAGATGGGCCTCGGGACATTCAGTACTTC

v_gene: TRBV4-2
d_gene: TRBD1
abundance: .
j_gene: TRBJ1-1
CDR3aa: CASSLRQGGLNTEAFF
CDR3nt: TGTGCCAGCAGCCTTAGACAGGGTGGGTTGAACACTGAAGCTTTCTTT

v_gene: TRBV5-1
d_gene: .
abundance: once
j_gene: TRBJ2-7
CDR3aa: CASSLVSGSSYEQYF
CDR3nt: TGCGCCAGCAGCTTGGTGTCAGGGTCGTCCTACGAGCAGTACTTC

v_gene: TRBV30
d_gene: TRBD2
abundance: .
j_gene: TRBJ2-1
CDR3aa: CAWSVLASGRDFFGVNEQFF
CDR3nt: TGTGCCTGGAGTGTTCTGGCTAGCGGGAGGGATTTCTTTGGGGTCAATGAGCAGTTCTTC

v_gene: TRBV4-3
d_gene: TRBD2
abundance: .
j_gene: TRBJ2-7
CDR3aa: CASSQDAGGEPYEQYF
CDR3nt: TGCGCCAGCAGCCAAGATGCGGGGGGAGAGCCCTACGAGCAGTACTTC